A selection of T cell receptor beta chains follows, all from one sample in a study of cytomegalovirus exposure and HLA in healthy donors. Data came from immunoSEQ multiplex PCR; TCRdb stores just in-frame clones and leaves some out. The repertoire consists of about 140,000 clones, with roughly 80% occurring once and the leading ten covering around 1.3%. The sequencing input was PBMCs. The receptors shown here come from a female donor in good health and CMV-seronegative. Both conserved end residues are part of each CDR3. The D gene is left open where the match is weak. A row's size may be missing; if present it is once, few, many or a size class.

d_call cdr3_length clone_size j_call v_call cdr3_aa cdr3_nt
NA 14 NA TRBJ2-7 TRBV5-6 CASSLTGTGLEQYF TGTGCCAGCAGCTTAACCGGGACTGGCCTCGAGCAGTACTTC
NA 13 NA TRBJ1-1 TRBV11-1 CASSPTGNTEAFF TGTGCCAGCAGCCCTACAGGGAACACTGAAGCTTTCTTT
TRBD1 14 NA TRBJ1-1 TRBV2 CASSLGQGDTEAFF TGTGCCAGCAGTCTTGGACAGGGGGACACTGAAGCTTTCTTT
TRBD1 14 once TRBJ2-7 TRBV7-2 CASSLTLTGAEQYF TGTGCCAGCAGCTTAACCCTAACAGGGGCCGAGCAGTACTTC
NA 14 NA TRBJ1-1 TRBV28 CASSLYRSSTEAFF TGTGCCAGCAGTTTGTACAGGTCGAGCACTGAAGCTTTCTTT
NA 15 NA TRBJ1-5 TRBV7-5 CARSLTETGNQPQHF TGTGCCAGAAGCTTGACAGAAACAGGCAATCAGCCCCAGCATTTT
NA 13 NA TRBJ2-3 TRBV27 CASSVMRAGTQYF TGTGCCAGCAGTGTGATGCGTGCAGGTACGCAGTATTTT
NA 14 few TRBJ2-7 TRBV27 CASSSLGPGNEQYF TGTGCCAGCAGTTCTCTGGGCCCGGGAAACGAGCAGTACTTC
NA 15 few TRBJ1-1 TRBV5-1 CASSLPLGENTEAFF TGCGCCAGCAGCTTACCGCTAGGGGAGAACACTGAAGCTTTCTTT
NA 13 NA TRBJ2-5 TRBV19 CASSRTIQETQYF TGTGCCAGTAGTAGGACTATCCAAGAGACCCAGTACTTC
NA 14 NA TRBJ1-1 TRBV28 CASSFPGSGSEAFF TGTGCCAGCAGTTTTCCCGGATCAGGGTCTGAAGCTTTCTTT
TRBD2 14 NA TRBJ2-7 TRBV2 CASSKWEGSYEQYF TGTGCCAGCAGTAAATGGGAGGGCTCCTACGAGCAGTACTTC
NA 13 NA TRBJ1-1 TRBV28 CASSVTPGGEAFF TGTGCCAGCAGCGTGACCCCGGGGGGCGAAGCTTTCTTT
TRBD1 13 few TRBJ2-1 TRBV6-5 CASRWTGSNEQFF TGTGCCAGCAGGTGGACAGGGTCCAATGAGCAGTTCTTC
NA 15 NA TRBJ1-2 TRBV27 CASSFRGPKAYGYTF TGTGCCAGCAGTTTTCGAGGGCCTAAAGCTTATGGCTACACCTTC
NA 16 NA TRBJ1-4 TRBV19 CASSRLGTPLNEKLFF TGTGCCAGTAGCCGTTTGGGGACTCCACTGAATGAAAAACTGTTTTTT
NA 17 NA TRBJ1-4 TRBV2 CASSDRLQGGTNEKLFF TGTGCCAGCAGTGATAGGCTGCAGGGTGGAACTAATGAAAAACTGTTTTTT
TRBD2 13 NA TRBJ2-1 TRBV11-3 CASSLDRSGEQFF TGTGCCAGCAGCTTAGATCGTAGCGGGGAGCAGTTCTTC
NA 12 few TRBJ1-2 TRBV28 CASSFDSYGYTF TGTGCCAGCAGTTTCGACAGCTATGGCTACACCTTC
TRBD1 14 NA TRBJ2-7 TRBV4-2 CASSLGQVTYEQYF TGTGCCAGCAGCTTGGGACAGGTAACCTACGAGCAGTACTTC
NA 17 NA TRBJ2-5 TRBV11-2 CASSLESPGGGGETQYF TGTGCCAGCAGCTTAGAGAGTCCAGGGGGAGGTGGAGAGACCCAGTACTTC
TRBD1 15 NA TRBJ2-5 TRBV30 CAWSVGQVIQETQYF TGTGCCTGGAGTGTCGGACAGGTGATTCAAGAGACCCAGTACTTC